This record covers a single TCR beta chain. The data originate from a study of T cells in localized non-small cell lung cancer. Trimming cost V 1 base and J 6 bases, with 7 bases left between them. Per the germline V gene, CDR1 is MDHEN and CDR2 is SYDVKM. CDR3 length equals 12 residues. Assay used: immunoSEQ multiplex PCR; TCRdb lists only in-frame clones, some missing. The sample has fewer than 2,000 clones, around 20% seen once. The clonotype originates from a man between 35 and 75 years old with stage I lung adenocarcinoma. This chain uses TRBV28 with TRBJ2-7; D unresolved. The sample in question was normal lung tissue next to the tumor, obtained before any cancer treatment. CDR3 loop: CASSLLGGEQYF. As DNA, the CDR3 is TGTGCCAGCAGTTTATTGGGCGGCGAGCAGTACTTC. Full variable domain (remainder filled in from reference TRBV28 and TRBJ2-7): DVKVTQSSRYLVKRTGEKVFLECVQDMDHENMFWYRQDPGLGLRLIYFSYDVKMKEKGDIPEGYSVSREKKERFSLILESASTNQTSMYLCASSLLGGEQYFGPGTRLTVT.